This T cell receptor beta chain comes out of a study of T-cell reconstitution after alpha-beta-depleted transplantation in children. Preparation of the TCRbeta library was carried out with unique molecular identifiers. Via MiXCR, TCRdb re-called the PCR reads, giving one row per CDR3 protein. Counted here are about 410,000 distinct CDR3 sequences, about a fifth occurring once; the ten biggest clones make up 3.5% to 4%. The specimen comprised PBMCs from the stem cell graft donor, sampled from the stem cell graft. The receptor was derived from a human donor who donated a stem cell graft to a child with acute myeloid leukemia.

The CDR3 protein is CATSASSRAGETQYF. CDR3 coding DNA: TGTGCCACCAGTGCCTCCAGTCGGGCAGGAGAGACCCAGTACTTC. This rearrangement joins TRBV24-1 to TRBJ2-5; D gene unclear. The CDR3 sequence is 15 residues long. Germline CDR1 is KGHDR and CDR2 is SFDVKD. V shed 5 bases and J shed 4 bases, with 16 bases lying between them.